These 16 T cell receptor beta chains were all obtained from the same sample, sequenced in a study of blood T cell repertoires in COVID-19. Measured with immunoSEQ multiplex PCR; TCRdb has only the in-frame clones, and not every one. The sample consists of about 240,000 clones, approximately 83% of them appearing once. Sequenced input: PBMCs or T cells enriched from blood (not recorded which). All receptors derive from a woman in her thirties or forties with acute COVID-19.

The CDR3 region is CASSPPGTTGNTIYF. As DNA, the CDR3 is TGTGCCAGCTCACCACCTGGGACAACTGGAAACACCATATATTTT. The chain carries TRBV18 and TRBJ1-3, with D possibly matching TRBD1 (6 bases). This CDR3 comprises 15 residues. Trimming cost V 0 bases and J 2 bases, with 8 bases left between them. The germline V gene encodes CDR1 KGHSH and CDR2 LQKENI.

This clone was counted once. This chain joins TRBV12-3 or TRBV12-4 and TRBJ2-1; D might be TRBD2 (5 bases). Trimming removed 6 bases from V and 8 bases from J, with 11 bases in between. This CDR3 contains 12 residues. The CDR3 sequence: CASSTRRDEQFF. The CDR3 DNA reads TGTGCCAGCAGCACCAGGCGGGATGAGCAGTTCTTC.

The chain recombines TRBV5-4 with TRBJ2-1; 8 bases are shared with TRBD2. The V segment lost 2 bases and the J segment 3 bases; nucleotides outside the gene matches: 4. The CDR3 is 15 residues long. Germline V gene sequence: CDR1 SGHNT, CDR2 YYREEE (reference sequence). CDR3 DNA sequence: TGTGCCAGCAGCTTACGGACTAGCTTCTACAATGAGCAGTTCTTC. Translated: CASSLRTSFYNEQFF.

The rearrangement joins TRBV9 to TRBJ2-7, with 7 bases identical to TRBD2. This CDR3 region has 14 residues. Per germline, CDR1 SGDLS and CDR2 YYNGEE. V lost 4 bases and J lost 2; bases outside the gene matches: 6. CDR3 in DNA: TGTGCCAGCAGCCCACCTAGCGGACCCTACGAGCAGTACTTC. It codes for CASSPPSGPYEQYF.

This chain connects TRBV24-1 to TRBJ2-7; possibly TRBD1 for D (6 bases). This CDR3 has 13 amino acids. The germline V gene has CDR1 KGHDR and CDR2 SFDVKD. Deletions cut 5 bases from V and 6 bases from J, with 13 bases between. The CDR3 sequence is CATSASGVREQYF. Here the CDR3 DNA reads TGTGCCACCAGTGCTTCAGGGGTCCGCGAGCAGTACTTC.

The chain couples TRBV19 to TRBJ1-2; D remains ambiguous. Trimming left V 3 bases short and J 1 base short, with 6 bases between. This CDR3 has 13 residues. Germline CDR1 and CDR2: LNHDA and SQIVND (reference sequence). The CDR3 loop reads CASSIALNYGYTF. Here the CDR3 DNA reads TGTGCCAGTAGTATCGCACTTAACTATGGCTACACCTTC.

V usage is TRBV9 and J usage is TRBJ1-2; 8 positions agree with TRBD1. This CDR3 region has 14 residues. The ends lost 4 bases at V and 4 bases at J; junction bases unmatched: 6. The V gene's germline CDR1 is SGDLS and CDR2 YYNGEE. CDR3 nucleotides: TGTGCCAGCAGCTCCGGACAGGGCTCCTATGGCTACACCTTC. Translation gives CASSSGQGSYGYTF.

This clone came up once. The J gene is TRBJ1-6, the V gene TRBV19, with 11 bases matching TRBD1. The CDR3 is 15 residues long. The V gene end was trimmed by 5 bases and the J gene end by 14 bases; junction bases not matched to a gene: 11. Germline loops: CDR1 LNHDA, CDR2 SQIVND (reference sequence). The CDR3 protein is CASSDRTGGLTALHF. The DNA of the CDR3 is TGTGCCAGTAGTGACCGGACAGGGGGCTTAACGGCCCTCCACTTT.

The rearrangement joins TRBV2 to TRBJ2-7; D is possibly TRBD2 (5 bases). CDR1 and CDR2 (germline): SNHLY, FYNNEI. Trimming shortened V by 7 bases and J by 7 bases, and 14 bases separated the two germline ends. The CDR3 totals 12 residues. CDR3 DNA sequence: TGTGCCAGCAAGTATACCGGGATAGAGCAGTACTTC. Protein product: CASKYTGIEQYF. Using reference TRBV2 and TRBJ2-7 for the parts outside the CDR3, the full variable domain is EPEVTQTPSHQVTQMGQEVILRCVPISNHLYFYWYRQILGQKVEFLVSFYNNEISEKSEIFDDQFSVERPDGSNFTLKIRSTKLEDSAMYFCASKYTGIEQYFGPGTRLTVT.

The chain combines TRBV7-8 with TRBJ2-5; TRBD2 aligns across 8 bases. CDR1 and CDR2 from the germline V gene are SGHVS and FQNEAQ. With 6 bases clipped from V and 5 bases from J, the junction kept 11 bases outside the gene matches. The CDR3 runs to 15 residues. The CDR3 loop reads CASSKDTSGVETQYF. The CDR3 nucleotides read TGTGCCAGCAGTAAAGATACTAGCGGAGTGGAGACCCAGTACTTC.

This chain links TRBV19 with TRBJ1-5, with TRBD1 matching over 7 bases. Germline CDR1 LNHDA, CDR2 SQIVND (reference sequence). Germline trimming cut 7 bases from V and 3 bases from J; bases unmatched to any gene: 6. The CDR3 runs to 14 residues. The CDR3 is CASIVRGSNQPQHF. The CDR3 DNA follows: TGTGCCAGTATCGTCAGGGGGTCCAATCAGCCCCAGCATTTT.

The chain employs TRBV14 and TRBJ1-1; unclear D gene. The CDR3 is made up of 13 amino acids. Germline loops: CDR1 SGHDN, CDR2 FVKESK. V lost 0 bases and J lost 5, with 7 bases in between. The DNA for the CDR3 is TGTGCCAGCAGCCAAGAACTGTCGACTGAAGCTTTCTTT. Translated: CASSQELSTEAFF. Together with reference TRBV14 and TRBJ1-1, the CDR3 gives the full variable domain: EAGVTQFPSHSVIEKGQTVTLRCDPISGHDNLYWYRRVMGKEIKFLLHFVKESKQDESGMPNNRFLAERTGGTYSTLKVQPAELEDSGVYFCASSQELSTEAFFGQGTRLTVV.

Note on this clone: One junction end disagrees with the germline gene, perhaps due to a read error. V and J are TRBV7-7 and TRBJ2-1, with TRBD2 matching over 10 bases. CDR3 size: 16 residues. Germline V lookup: CDR1 SSHAT, CDR2 FNYEAQ (reference sequence). The CDR3, as DNA: TGTGCTAGCAGCCCCGCTAGGACTAGCGGTTACAATGAGCAGTTCTTC. It translates to CASSPARTSGYNEQFF.

The V call is TRBV7-3, the J call TRBJ2-1, with 12 bases lining up with TRBD2. Germline CDR1 reads SGHTA; CDR2 reads FQGTGA. The CDR3 spans 14 residues. V was pared by 7 bases and J by 7 bases, with 5 bases of the junction left unmatched. CDR3 sequence reads: CASTLAGGVNEQFF. The CDR3 nucleotides are TGTGCCAGCACCCTAGCGGGAGGGGTGAATGAGCAGTTCTTC.

The V and J genes are TRBV4-2 and TRBJ1-2; 7 bases fit TRBD1. The CDR3 contains 16 residues. From germline, CDR1 is LGHNA and CDR2 YNFKEQ. The trim removed 0 bases at V and 6 bases at J, leaving 10 bases unmatched. The CDR3 sequence is CASSQDLGQEVNGYTF. CDR3 DNA sequence: TGTGCCAGCAGCCAAGACTTAGGACAGGAAGTCAATGGCTACACCTTC.

CDR3 bases: TGTGCCAGCAGCGGTAGTCGGGACAGGAACACTGAAGCTTTCTTT. It encodes CASSGSRDRNTEAFF. The rearrangement joins TRBV13 to TRBJ1-1, with 7 bases matching TRBD1. Germline values: CDR1 PRHDT, CDR2 FYEKMQ (reference sequence). V gave up 5 bases and J gave up 1 base; unmatched junction bases: 7. The CDR3 is 15 amino acids.